The 9 T cell receptor beta chains below all came from one sample that was sequenced in a study of cytomegalovirus exposure and HLA in healthy donors. This PCR relied on a set of 60 Vbeta primers and 13 Jbeta primers. Measured with immunoSEQ multiplex PCR; TCRdb has only the in-frame clones, and not every one. The data hold about 110,000 clones, with under 85% observed a single time. The sample comprised PBMCs. These receptors were taken from a man younger than 45 in good health and CMV-seropositive.

The genes are TRBV19 and TRBJ2-7, with a weak D call TRBD2 (7 bases). This CDR3 has 15 amino acids. The germline CDR1 and CDR2 sequences are LNHDA and SQIVND (reference sequence). The ends were cut back, 5 bases at V and 2 bases at J, with 16 bases in the middle. CDR3 sequence reads: CASSPFRGAAYEQYF. CDR3 bases: TGTGCCAGTAGTCCCTTCCGGGGGGCTGCCTACGAGCAGTACTTC.

The chain uses TRBV29-1 and TRBJ2-2; D might be TRBD1 (6 bases). V lost 4 bases and J 1 base, leaving 16 bases between the germline ends. The CDR3 is made up of 16 amino acids. Germline V lookup: CDR1 SQVTM, CDR2 ANQGSEA. The CDR3 DNA reads TGCAGCGTTGCTGGGACACACGGATTGAACACCGGGGAGCTGTTTTTT. The encoded protein is CSVAGTHGLNTGELFF.

The CDR3 loop is CASSPGTGAYEQYF. The CDR3 DNA follows: TGCGCCAGCAGCCCGGGGACAGGGGCCTACGAGCAGTACTTC. The rearrangement joins TRBV4-3 to TRBJ2-7, with TRBD1 matching over 10 bases. V lost 4 bases and J lost 2; bases outside the gene matches: 2. There are 14 residues in the CDR3. Germline CDR1 LGHNA, CDR2 YSLEER.

The chain is built from TRBV2 and TRBJ1-2; D remains unclear. This CDR3 is 14 amino acids long. V lost 6 bases to trimming and J lost 5 bases, with 16 bases between them. From germline, CDR1 is SNHLY and CDR2 FYNNEI. The DNA for the CDR3 is TGTGCCAGCAGGGCTGCCGGGGTCGGGTATGGCTACACCTTC. Its protein is CASRAAGVGYGYTF.

V gene TRBV30 combines with J gene TRBJ1-2; D is unresolved. Germline loops: CDR1 GTSNPN, CDR2 SVGIG (reference sequence). CDR3 length: 11 amino acids. V lost 0 bases, J lost 7 bases, and 6 bases lay in between. CDR3 amino acids: CAWSVRVGYTF. As DNA, the CDR3 is TGTGCCTGGAGTGTGCGGGTTGGCTACACCTTC.

The gene calls are TRBV7-8 and TRBJ2-7, with a possible D match to TRBD2 (5 bases). V dropped 1 base and J dropped 1 base, with 11 bases sitting between them. The length of the CDR3 is 15 residues. Germline lookup yields CDR1 SGHVS and CDR2 FQNEAQ. The CDR3 loop reads CASSLVTGSSYEQYF. CDR3 DNA sequence: TGTGCCAGCAGCTTAGTGACGGGATCATCCTACGAGCAGTACTTC.

V and J are TRBV5-6 and TRBJ1-2; D possibly corresponds to TRBD1 (5 bases). The germline V and J ends were trimmed by 4 bases and 8 bases, with 18 bases remaining between them. The germline CDR1 and CDR2 sequences are SGHDT and YYEEEE. This CDR3 is 14 amino acids long. CDR3 region: CASSRDSRLGGYTF. In nucleotides, the CDR3 is TGTGCCAGCAGCCGGGACTCTCGCCTCGGGGGCTACACCTTC.

This chain joins TRBV10-1 and TRBJ2-6; a possible D gene is TRBD1 (5 bases). Looked up from germline, CDR1 is WNHNN and CDR2 is SYGVQD (reference sequence). The CDR3 has 19 residues. V was pared by 3 bases and J by 0 bases, with 18 bases between. The CDR3 spells CASSDRTGLMFSGANVLTF. The CDR3, as DNA: TGCGCCAGCAGTGACCGAACAGGCCTCATGTTCTCTGGGGCCAACGTCCTGACTTTC.

This clone has a handful of counts. The chain employs TRBV13 and TRBJ2-1, with 7 bases identical to TRBD1. The junction had 12 bases not matched to a gene; V was cut back by 7 bases and J by 3 bases. Germline loops: CDR1 PRHDT, CDR2 FYEKMQ (reference sequence). CDR3 length: 16 residues. The CDR3 loop is CASTALTGTGYNEQFF. The CDR3 DNA reads as TGTGCCAGCACCGCATTGACAGGGACGGGCTACAATGAGCAGTTCTTC.